The rows below give T cell receptor beta chains drawn from one sample of a study of T cells in Graves' hyperthyroidism and ophthalmopathy. TCRdb called the multiplex PCR reads again in MiXCR, with one record for every CDR3 protein. Of roughly 740,000 distinct CDR3 sequences in the sample, about 17% are singletons; the top ten hold under 9.5%. The sample comprised blood. These receptors all stem from a man aged 18 to 29 with Graves' hyperthyroidism. CDR3s include the opening cysteine and the closing phenylalanine or tryptophan. Each record gives: J gene, D gene, V gene, clone size, CDR3 DNA, CDR3 protein. A D gene is named only where the DNA matches it firmly. Clone size appears in some rows only: once, few, many, or a class for an expanded clone.

>TRBJ1-6|TRBD1|TRBV13|few
TGTGCCAGCAGCATACGGACAGGGAACGGGGGAAATTCACCCCTCCACTTT
CASSIRTGNGGNSPLHF
>TRBJ1-1|TRBD1|TRBV10-3|many
TGTGCCATCAGTGAGTTGCCGACAGGGAGGCAAGCTTTCTTT
CAISELPTGRQAFF
>TRBJ2-7|NA|TRBV7-8|NA
TGTGCCAGCACCTTCTCAAGGGCGGGACGGGCCTACGAGCAGTACTTC
CASTFSRAGRAYEQYF
>TRBJ2-6|TRBD1|TRBV7-9|NA
TGTGCCAGCAGCTTATGGGGACAGGCTGGGGCCAACGTCCTGACTTTC
CASSLWGQAGANVLTF
>TRBJ2-1|NA|TRBV19|few
TGTGCCAGTAGTATATGGACCGGGGAACACAATGAGCAGTTCTTC
CASSIWTGEHNEQFF
>TRBJ2-3|NA|TRBV12-3/TRBV12-4|many
TGTGCCAGCAGTTTTACAGATAGCACAGATACGCAGTATTTT
CASSFTDSTDTQYF
>TRBJ2-1|NA|TRBV11-3|many
TGTGCCAGCAGCTCTTCAGCGGGTGGCTACAATGAGCAGTTCTTC
CASSSSAGGYNEQFF
>TRBJ2-1|TRBD2|TRBV9|few
TGTGCCAGCAGCCCTTCCGGACTAGCGGGAGGGTACGGGGAGCAGTTCTTC
CASSPSGLAGGYGEQFF
>TRBJ1-1|NA|TRBV28|many
TGTGCCAGCAGCGCTGCTGGGGGGGTGGATGAAGCTTTCTTT
CASSAAGGVDEAFF
>TRBJ2-5|TRBD1|TRBV4-2|NA
TGTGCCAGCAGCCGCTCCAGGGGGTGGCAAGAGACCCAGTACTTC
CASSRSRGWQETQYF
>TRBJ2-7|TRBD1|TRBV27|many
TGTGCCAGCAGTTACAGGGGAACTGGTTACGAGCAGTACTTC
CASSYRGTGYEQYF